This T cell receptor beta chain is from a study of OX40 agonist ivuxolimab in advanced cancers. The germline V and J ends were trimmed by 4 bases and 2 bases, with 20 bases remaining between them. There are 17 residues in the CDR3. Germline V lookup: CDR1 SGHRS, CDR2 YFSETQ. TCRdb's table, derived via immunoSEQ multiplex PCR, lists solely in-frame clones and lacks some. The sample includes around 72,000 clones, approximately 92% of them seen just once. As concerns this clone: Its antigen remains unidentified.

At cycle 4 day 1, cycle 7 day 1, and baseline, blood was sampled. Notes on the study in general: The work left the antigen specificity of expanded peripheral T cells undetermined.

V is TRBV5-1 and J is TRBJ2-3, with a tentative D call TRBD2 (6 bases). The sequencing used CD4+ or CD8+ T cells sorted from blood, collected in a trial of the OX40 agonist ivuxolimab. The TCR originated in an adult with an advanced solid tumor such as melanoma, head and neck, liver or kidney cancer. CDR3 protein: CASSTSGLPSVTDTQYF. The CDR3 DNA reads TGCGCCAGCAGCACCTCGGGACTGCCGAGCGTCACAGATACGCAGTATTTT.